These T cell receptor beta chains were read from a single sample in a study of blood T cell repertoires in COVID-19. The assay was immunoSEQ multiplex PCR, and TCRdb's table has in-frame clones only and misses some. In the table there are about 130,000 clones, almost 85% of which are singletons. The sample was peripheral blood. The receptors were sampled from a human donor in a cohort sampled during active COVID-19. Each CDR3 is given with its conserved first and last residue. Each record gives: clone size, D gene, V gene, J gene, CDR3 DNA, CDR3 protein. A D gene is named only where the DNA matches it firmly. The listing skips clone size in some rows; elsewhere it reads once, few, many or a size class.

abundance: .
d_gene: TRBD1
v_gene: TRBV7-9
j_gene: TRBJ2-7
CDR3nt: TGTGCCAGCAGCTTAGTACAGGGGTTCGACGAGCAGTACTTC
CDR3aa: CASSLVQGFDEQYF

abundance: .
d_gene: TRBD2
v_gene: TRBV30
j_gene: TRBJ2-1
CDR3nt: TGTGCCTGGAGTCGCTCGGGGGGGCTAAATCTTAGAAATAACAATGAGCAGTTCTTC
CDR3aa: CAWSRSGGLNLRNNNEQFF

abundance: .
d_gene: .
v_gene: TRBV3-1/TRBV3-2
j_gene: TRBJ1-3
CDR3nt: TGTGCCAGCAGCCTTGCCCAGGGTTCGGCTGGAAACACCATATATTTT
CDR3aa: CASSLAQGSAGNTIYF

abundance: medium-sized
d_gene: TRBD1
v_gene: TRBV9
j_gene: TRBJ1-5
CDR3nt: TGTGCCAGCAGCGCGGGGACAGGGGGCAATCAGCCCCAGCATTTT
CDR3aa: CASSAGTGGNQPQHF

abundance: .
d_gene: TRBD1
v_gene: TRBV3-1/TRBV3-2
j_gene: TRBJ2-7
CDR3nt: TGTGCCAGCAGCCCGCCGACGACAGGGTTCTCTGAGCAGTACTTC
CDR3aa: CASSPPTTGFSEQYF

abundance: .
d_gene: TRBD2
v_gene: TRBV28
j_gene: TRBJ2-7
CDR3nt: TGTGCCAGCTCTTTAGCGGGGGGTCGTCTCTACGAGCAGTACTTC
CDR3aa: CASSLAGGRLYEQYF

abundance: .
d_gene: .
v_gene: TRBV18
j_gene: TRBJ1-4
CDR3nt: TGTGCCAGCTCGCCCGACAAGAATGAAAAACTGTTTTTT
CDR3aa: CASSPDKNEKLFF

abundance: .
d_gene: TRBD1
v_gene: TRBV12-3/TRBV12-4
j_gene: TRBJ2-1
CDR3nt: TGTGCCAGCTCAGGGGGAACCGGCAATGAGCAGTTCTTC
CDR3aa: CASSGGTGNEQFF

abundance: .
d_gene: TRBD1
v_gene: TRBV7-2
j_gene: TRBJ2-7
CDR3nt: TGTGCCAGCAGCTCAGACGGGACAGGCTCCGGGGAGCAGTACTTC
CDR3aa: CASSSDGTGSGEQYF

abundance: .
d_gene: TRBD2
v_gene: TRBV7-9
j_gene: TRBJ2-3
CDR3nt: TGTGCCAGCAGCCTACTAGCGGGGGGCACAGATACGCAGTATTTT
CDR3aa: CASSLLAGGTDTQYF

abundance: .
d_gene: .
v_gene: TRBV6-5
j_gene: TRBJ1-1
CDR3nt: TGTGCCAGCAGGTCCCCAGGCTCTGGGAACACTGAAGCTTTCTTT
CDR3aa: CASRSPGSGNTEAFF

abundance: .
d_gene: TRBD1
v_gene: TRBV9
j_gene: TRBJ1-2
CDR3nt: TGTGCCAGCAGCGTCGGACAGGACGACTATGGCTACACCTTC
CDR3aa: CASSVGQDDYGYTF

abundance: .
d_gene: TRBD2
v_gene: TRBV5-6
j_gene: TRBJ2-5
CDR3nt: TGTGCCAGCAGCTTGGCCGGGACTAGCGGGGGGCAAGAGACCCAGTACTTC
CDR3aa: CASSLAGTSGGQETQYF

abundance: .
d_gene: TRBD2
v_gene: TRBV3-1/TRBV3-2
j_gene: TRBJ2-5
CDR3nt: TGTGCCAGCAGCCACTGGCGGGAGGGGGAAGAGACCCAGTACTTC
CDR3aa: CASSHWREGEETQYF

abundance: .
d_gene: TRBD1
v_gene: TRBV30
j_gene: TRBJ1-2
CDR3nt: TGTGCCTTAGCCTGGAGGGGGCCCTATGGCTACACCTTC
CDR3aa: CALAWRGPYGYTF

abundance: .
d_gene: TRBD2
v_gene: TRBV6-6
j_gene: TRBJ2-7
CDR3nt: TGTGCCAGCAGGCCGCCGGGGGGGTCGTACGAGCAGTACTTC
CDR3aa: CASRPPGGSYEQYF

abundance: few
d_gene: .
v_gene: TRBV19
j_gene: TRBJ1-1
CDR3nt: TGTGCCAGTAGTATAACCCAGGGCAGCACTGAAGCTTTCTTT
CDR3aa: CASSITQGSTEAFF

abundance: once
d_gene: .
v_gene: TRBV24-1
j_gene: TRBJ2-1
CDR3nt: TGTGCCACCAGTGGATCAGGGTCCTACAACGAGCAGTTCTTC
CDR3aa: CATSGSGSYNEQFF

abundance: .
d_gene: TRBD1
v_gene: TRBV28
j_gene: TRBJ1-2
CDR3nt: TGTGCCAGCAGTGGTCTCCAGGGGGCCCCGATTCTTTATGGCTACACCTTC
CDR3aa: CASSGLQGAPILYGYTF

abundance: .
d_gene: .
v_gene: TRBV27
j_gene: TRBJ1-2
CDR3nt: TGTGCCAGCAGTTTGCGGGAGTCGTGGGGCTACACCTTC
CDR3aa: CASSLRESWGYTF

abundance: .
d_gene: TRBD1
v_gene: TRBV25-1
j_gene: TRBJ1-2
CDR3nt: TGTGCCAGCAGTGGTACAGGGGGTCAAGTTAGCTACACCTTC
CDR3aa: CASSGTGGQVSYTF

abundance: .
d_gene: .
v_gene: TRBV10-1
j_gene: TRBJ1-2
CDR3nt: TGCGCCAGCAACCGAGGGGGGGGATCTAACTATGGCTACACCTTC
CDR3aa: CASNRGGGSNYGYTF

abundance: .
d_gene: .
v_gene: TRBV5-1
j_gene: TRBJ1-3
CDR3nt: TGCGCCAGCAGCTTTGCAGGGACTGGAAACACCATATATTTT
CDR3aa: CASSFAGTGNTIYF

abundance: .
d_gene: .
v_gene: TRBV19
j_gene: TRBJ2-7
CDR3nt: TGTGCCAGTAGTCTCGGGCCAGGGGCCTACGAGCAGTACTTC
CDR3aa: CASSLGPGAYEQYF

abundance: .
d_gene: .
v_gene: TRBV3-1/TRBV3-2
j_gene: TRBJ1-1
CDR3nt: TGTGCCAGCAGCTCAGAAGGGGGTGGAACTGAAGCTTTCTTT
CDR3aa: CASSSEGGGTEAFF

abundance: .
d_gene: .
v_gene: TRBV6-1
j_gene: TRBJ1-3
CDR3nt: TGTGCCAGCAGTGAACGATCAGGGTGGGCTGGAAACACCATATATTTT
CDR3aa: CASSERSGWAGNTIYF

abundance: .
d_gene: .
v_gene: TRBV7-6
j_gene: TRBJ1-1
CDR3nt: TGTGCCAGCAGCCCACACCAGATGAACACTGAAGCTTTCTTT
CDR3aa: CASSPHQMNTEAFF

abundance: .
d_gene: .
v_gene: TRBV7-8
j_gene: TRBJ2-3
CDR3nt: TGTGCCAGCAGCTTAGTCCAAAGCAGGACAGATACGCAGTATTTT
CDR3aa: CASSLVQSRTDTQYF

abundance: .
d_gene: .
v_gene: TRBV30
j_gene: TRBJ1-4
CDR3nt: TGTGCCTGGAGTGTACCTACTGTCGGAAAACTGTTTTTT
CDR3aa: CAWSVPTVGKLFF

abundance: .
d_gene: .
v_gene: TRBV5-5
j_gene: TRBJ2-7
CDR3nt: TGTGCCAGCAGCTTGTTTGTGACAGAGTCCTACGAGCAGTACTTC
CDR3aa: CASSLFVTESYEQYF

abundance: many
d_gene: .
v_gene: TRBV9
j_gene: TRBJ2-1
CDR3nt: TGTGCCAGCAGCCCCAGGCCAGGGTCCTACAATGAGCAGTTCTTC
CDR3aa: CASSPRPGSYNEQFF

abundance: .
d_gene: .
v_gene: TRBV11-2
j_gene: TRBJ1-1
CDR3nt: TGTGCCAGCAGCTTAGACGCGGGGCGACGCGGTGAAGCTTTCTTT
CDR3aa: CASSLDAGRRGEAFF

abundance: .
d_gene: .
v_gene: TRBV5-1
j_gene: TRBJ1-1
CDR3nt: TGCGCCAGCAGCTTTTCAGGGCGTACTGAAGCTTTCTTT
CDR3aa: CASSFSGRTEAFF

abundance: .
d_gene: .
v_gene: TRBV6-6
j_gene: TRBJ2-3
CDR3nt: TGTGCCAGCAGTTACGGCGGATCCACAGATACGCAGTATTTT
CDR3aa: CASSYGGSTDTQYF

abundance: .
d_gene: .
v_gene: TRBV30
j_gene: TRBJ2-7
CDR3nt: TGTGCCTGGAGTTCGTGGGACACCTACGAGCAGTACTTC
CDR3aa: CAWSSWDTYEQYF

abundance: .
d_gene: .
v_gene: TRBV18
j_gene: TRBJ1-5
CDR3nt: TGTGCCAGCTCACCCTCGGGGAAAGGCAATCAGCCCCAGCATTTT
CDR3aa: CASSPSGKGNQPQHF

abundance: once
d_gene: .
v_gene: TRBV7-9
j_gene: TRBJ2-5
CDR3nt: TGTGCCAGCAGCGGGCCTAGCAGCGAAGAGACCCAGTACTTC
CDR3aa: CASSGPSSEETQYF

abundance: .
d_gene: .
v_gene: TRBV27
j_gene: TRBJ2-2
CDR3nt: TGTGCCAGCAGTTTCCCAGCCGGGGAGCTGTTTTTT
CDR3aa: CASSFPAGELFF

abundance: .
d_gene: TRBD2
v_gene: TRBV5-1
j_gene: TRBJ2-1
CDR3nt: TGCGCCAGCAGCTTGGAAACGGCGGGGGGGCAAGGCAATGAGCAGTTCTTC
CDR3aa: CASSLETAGGQGNEQFF

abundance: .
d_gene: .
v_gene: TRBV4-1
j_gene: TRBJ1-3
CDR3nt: TGCGCCAGCAGCCGTACGACAGACCGCTCTGGAAACACCATATATTTT
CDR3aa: CASSRTTDRSGNTIYF

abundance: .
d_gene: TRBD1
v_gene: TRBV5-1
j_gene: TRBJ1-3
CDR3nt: TGCGCCAGCAGCTCAGACAGGGAGCCATCTGGAAACACCATATATTTT
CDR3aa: CASSSDREPSGNTIYF

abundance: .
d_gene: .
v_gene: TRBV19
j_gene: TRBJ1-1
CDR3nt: TGTGCCAGTACCCCTACACAGCTGAACACTGAAGCTTTCTTT
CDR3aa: CASTPTQLNTEAFF

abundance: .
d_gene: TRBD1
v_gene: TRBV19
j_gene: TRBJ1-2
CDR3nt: TGTGCCAGTAGAACCACAGGGGGCGACTATGGCTACACCTTC
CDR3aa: CASRTTGGDYGYTF

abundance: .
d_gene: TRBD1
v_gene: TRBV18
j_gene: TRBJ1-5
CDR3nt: TGTGCCAGCTCGGAGACAGGGCCTAGCAATCAGCCCCAGCATTTT
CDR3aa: CASSETGPSNQPQHF

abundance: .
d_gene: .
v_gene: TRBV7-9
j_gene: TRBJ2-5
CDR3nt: TGTGCCAGCAGCTCCCTCGGGGTTCAAGAGACCCAGTACTTC
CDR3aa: CASSSLGVQETQYF

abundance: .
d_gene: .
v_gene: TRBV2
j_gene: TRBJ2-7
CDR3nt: TGTGCCAGCAGTGAAGCGCTTTCAACAGTCACAAAGATCGAGCAGTACTTC
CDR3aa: CASSEALSTVTKIEQYF

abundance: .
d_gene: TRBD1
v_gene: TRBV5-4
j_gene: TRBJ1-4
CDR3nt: TGTGCCAGCAGCTTTAGTGGGACAGGACACGAAAAACTGTTTTTT
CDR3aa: CASSFSGTGHEKLFF

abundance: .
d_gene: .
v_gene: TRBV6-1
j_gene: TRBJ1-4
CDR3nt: TGTGCCAGCAGTGAATACCCAGGGTCCGCAACTAATGAAAAACTGTTTTTT
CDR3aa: CASSEYPGSATNEKLFF

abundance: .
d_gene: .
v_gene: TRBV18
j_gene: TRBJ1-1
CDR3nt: TGTGCCAGCTCACTCCCACCACTTGAAGCTTTCTTT
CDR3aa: CASSLPPLEAFF

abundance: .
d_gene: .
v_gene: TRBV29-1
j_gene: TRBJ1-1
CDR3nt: TGCAGCGTCCTGGGGGGAACTGAAGCTTTCTTT
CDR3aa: CSVLGGTEAFF

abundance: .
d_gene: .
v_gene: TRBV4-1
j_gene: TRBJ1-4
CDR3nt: TGCGCCAGCAGCCCTCCGGGCCAGGGGAATGAAAAACTGTTTTTT
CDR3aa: CASSPPGQGNEKLFF

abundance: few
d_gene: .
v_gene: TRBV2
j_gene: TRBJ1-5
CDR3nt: TGTGCCAGCAGTGAATTTAGGGCGGGGGGCAGCAATCAGCCCCAGCATTTT
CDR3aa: CASSEFRAGGSNQPQHF

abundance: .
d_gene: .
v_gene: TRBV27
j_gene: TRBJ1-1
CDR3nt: TGTGCCAGCAGCCCCGGGGGGGCTGAAGCTTTCTTT
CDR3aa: CASSPGGAEAFF

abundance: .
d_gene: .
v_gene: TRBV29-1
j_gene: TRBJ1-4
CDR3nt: TGCAGCGTCATTACCTCAAGGGGTTTTAATGAAAAACTGTTTTTT
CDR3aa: CSVITSRGFNEKLFF

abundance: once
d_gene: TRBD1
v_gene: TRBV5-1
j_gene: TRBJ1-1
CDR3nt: TGCGCCAGCAGCCCGGAGGTACAGGGGGCGGAAGCTTTCTTT
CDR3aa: CASSPEVQGAEAFF

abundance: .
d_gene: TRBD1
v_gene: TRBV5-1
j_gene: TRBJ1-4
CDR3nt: TGCGCCAGCAGCCCCGGACAGGGAACCACAACTAATGAAAAACTGTTTTTT
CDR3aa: CASSPGQGTTTNEKLFF

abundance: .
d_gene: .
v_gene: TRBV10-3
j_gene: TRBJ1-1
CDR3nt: TGTGCCATCAGTGAGTGGGTTACCCGCGGCACTGAAGCTTTCTTT
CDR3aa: CAISEWVTRGTEAFF

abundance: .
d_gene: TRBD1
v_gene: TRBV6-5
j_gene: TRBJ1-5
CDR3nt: TGTGCCAGCGGACAGGGCAATCAGCCCCAGCATTTT
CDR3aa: CASGQGNQPQHF